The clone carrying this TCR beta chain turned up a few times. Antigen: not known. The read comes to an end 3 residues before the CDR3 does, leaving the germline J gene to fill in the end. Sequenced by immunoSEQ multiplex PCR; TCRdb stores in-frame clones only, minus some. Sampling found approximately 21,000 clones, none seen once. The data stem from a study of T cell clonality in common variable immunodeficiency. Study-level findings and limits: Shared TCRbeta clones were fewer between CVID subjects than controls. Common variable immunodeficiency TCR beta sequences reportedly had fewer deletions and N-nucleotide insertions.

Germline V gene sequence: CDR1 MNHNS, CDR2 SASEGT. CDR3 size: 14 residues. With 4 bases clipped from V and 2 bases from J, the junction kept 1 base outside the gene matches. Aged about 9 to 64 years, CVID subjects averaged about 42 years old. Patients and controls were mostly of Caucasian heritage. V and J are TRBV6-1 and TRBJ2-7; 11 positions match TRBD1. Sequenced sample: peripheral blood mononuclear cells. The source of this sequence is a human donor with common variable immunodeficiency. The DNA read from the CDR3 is TGTGCCAGCAGTGCGGGACAGGGGGCCTACGAG. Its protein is CASSAGQGAYE. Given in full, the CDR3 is CASSAGQGAYEQYF.